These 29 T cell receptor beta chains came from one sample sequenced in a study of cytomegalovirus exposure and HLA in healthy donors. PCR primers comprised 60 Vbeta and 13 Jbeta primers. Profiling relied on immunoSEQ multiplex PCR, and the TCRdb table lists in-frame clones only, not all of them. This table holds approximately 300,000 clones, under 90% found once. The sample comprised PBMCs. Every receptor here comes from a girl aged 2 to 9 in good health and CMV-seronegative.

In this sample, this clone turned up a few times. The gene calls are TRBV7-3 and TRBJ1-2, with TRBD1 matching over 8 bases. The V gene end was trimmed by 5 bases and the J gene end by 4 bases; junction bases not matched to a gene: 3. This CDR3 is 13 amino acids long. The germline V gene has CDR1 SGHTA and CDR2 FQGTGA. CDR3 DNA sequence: TGTGCCAGCAGCGCCGGGACAGGCTATGGCTACACCTTC. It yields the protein CASSAGTGYGYTF.

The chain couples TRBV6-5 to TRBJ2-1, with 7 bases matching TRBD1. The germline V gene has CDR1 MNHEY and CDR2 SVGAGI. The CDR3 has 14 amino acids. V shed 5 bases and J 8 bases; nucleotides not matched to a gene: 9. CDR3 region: CASSLRDSGDEQFF. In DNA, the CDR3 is TGTGCCAGCAGTCTCCGGGACAGTGGGGATGAGCAGTTCTTC.

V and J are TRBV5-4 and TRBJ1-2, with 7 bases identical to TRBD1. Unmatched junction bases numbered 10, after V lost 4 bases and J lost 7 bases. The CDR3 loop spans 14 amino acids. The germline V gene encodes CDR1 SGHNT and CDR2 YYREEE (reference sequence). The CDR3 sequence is CASSPRTGSFGYTF. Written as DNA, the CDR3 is TGTGCCAGCAGCCCCCGGACAGGCTCATTTGGCTACACCTTC.

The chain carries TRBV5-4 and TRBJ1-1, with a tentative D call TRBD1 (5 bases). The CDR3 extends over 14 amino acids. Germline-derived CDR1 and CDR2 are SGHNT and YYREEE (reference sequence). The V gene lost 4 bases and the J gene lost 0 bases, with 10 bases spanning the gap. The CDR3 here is CASSPGGVNTEAFF. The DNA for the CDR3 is TGTGCCAGCAGCCCCGGGGGGGTGAACACTGAAGCTTTCTTT.

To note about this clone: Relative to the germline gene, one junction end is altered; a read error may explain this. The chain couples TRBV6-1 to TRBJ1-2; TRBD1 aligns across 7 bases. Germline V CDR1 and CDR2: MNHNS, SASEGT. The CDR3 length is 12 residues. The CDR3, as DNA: TGTGCCAGCAGTGAGTTTAACAGGGGTGTGCCCTTC. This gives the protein CASSEFNRGVPF.

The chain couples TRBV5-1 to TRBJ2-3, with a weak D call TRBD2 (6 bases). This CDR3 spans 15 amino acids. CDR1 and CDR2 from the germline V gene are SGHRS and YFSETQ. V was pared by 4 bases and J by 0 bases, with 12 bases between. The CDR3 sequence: CASSQYSGSTDTQYF. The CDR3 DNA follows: TGCGCCAGCAGCCAATACAGCGGGAGCACAGATACGCAGTATTTT.

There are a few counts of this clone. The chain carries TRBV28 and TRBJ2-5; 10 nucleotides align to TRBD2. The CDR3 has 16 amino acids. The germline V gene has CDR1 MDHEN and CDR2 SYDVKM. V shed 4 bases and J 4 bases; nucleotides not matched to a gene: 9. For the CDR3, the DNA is TGTGCCAGCAGTTCCGAGCGGGGGGGCCTCCCAGAGACCCAGTACTTC. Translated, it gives CASSSERGGLPETQYF. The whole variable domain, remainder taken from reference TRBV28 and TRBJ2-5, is DVKVTQSSRYLVKRTGEKVFLECVQDMDHENMFWYRQDPGLGLRLIYFSYDVKMKEKGDIPEGYSVSREKKERFSLILESASTNQTSMYLCASSSERGGLPETQYFGPGTRLLVL.

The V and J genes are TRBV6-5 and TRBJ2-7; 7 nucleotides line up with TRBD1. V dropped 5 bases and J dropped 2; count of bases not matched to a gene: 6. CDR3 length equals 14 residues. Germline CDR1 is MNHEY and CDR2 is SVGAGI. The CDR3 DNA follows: TGTGCCAGCAGTCTAAGGACAGGACCCTACGAGCAGTACTTC. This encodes CASSLRTGPYEQYF.

The DNA of the CDR3 is TGTGCCAGCTCACCGGGCCCTTTTTTTGGCAATCAGCCCCAGCATTTT. It is translated as CASSPGPFFGNQPQHF. The gene calls are TRBV18 and TRBJ1-5; D remains ambiguous. The CDR3 covers 16 residues. Germline-derived CDR1 and CDR2 are KGHSH and LQKENI. Trimming left V 3 bases short and J 2 bases short, with 14 bases between.

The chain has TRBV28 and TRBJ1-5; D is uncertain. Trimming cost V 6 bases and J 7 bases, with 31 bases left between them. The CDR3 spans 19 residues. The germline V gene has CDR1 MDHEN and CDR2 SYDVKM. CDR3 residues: CASSPVSETGIGLRQPQHF. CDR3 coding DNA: TGTGCCAGCAGCCCCGTTTCGGAGACCGGGATAGGGCTTCGCCAGCCCCAGCATTTT.

CDR3 DNA: TGTGCCAGCAGCTTAGGCTATCAAGAGACCCAGTACTTC. Its protein product is CASSLGYQETQYF. The chain employs TRBV7-6 and TRBJ2-5; D not certain. In germline, CDR1 is SGHVS, CDR2 FNYEAQ. This CDR3 is 13 amino acids long. Trimming cost V 1 base and J 2 bases, with 5 bases left between them.

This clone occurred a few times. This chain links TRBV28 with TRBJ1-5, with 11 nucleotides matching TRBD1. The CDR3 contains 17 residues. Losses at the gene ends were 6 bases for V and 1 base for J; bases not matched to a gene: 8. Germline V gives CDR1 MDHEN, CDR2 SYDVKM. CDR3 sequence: CASRGDRGKKSNQPQHF. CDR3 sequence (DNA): TGTGCCAGCAGGGGGGACAGGGGGAAGAAGAGCAATCAGCCCCAGCATTTT.

The DNA for the CDR3 is TGTGCCAGCTCACGGGGACAGGGAAGCTCAGATACGCAGTATTTT. Translated: CASSRGQGSSDTQYF. This rearrangement joins TRBV18 to TRBJ2-3, with 9 bases identical to TRBD1. V lost 4 bases and J lost 4; bases outside the gene matches: 6. This CDR3 is 15 amino acids long. Germline CDR1 reads KGHSH; CDR2 reads LQKENI.

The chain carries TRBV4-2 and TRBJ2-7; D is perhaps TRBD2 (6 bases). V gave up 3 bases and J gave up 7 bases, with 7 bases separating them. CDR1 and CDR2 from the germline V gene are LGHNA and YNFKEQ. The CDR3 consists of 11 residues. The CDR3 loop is CASSHGGEQYF. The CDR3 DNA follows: TGTGCCAGCAGCCATGGAGGGGAGCAGTACTTC.

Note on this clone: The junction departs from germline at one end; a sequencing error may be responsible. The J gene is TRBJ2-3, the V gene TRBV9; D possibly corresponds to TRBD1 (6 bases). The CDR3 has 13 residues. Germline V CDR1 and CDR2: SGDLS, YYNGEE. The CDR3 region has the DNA TGTGCCAGCAGCGTAGAGTCGACAGGTACGCAGTATTTT. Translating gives CASSVESTGTQYF.

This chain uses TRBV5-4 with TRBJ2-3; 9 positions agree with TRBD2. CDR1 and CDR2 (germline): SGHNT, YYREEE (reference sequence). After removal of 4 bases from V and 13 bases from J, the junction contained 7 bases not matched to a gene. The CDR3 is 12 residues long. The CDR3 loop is CASSPQRGDEYF. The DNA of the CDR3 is TGTGCCAGCAGCCCTCAGCGGGGGGACGAGTATTTT.

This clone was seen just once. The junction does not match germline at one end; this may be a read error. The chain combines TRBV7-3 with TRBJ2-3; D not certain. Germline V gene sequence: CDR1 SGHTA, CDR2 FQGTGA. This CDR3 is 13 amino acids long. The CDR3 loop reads CASGFGFTDTQYF. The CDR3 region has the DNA TGTGCCAGCGGCTTCGGGTTCACAGATACGCAGTATTTT.

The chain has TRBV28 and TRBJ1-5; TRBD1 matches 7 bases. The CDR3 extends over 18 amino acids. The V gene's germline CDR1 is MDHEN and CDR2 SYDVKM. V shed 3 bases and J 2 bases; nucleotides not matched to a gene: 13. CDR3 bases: TGTGCCAGCAGTTTGATAGCGAGGGGGCCAGGGGGCAATCAGCCCCAGCATTTT. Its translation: CASSLIARGPGGNQPQHF.

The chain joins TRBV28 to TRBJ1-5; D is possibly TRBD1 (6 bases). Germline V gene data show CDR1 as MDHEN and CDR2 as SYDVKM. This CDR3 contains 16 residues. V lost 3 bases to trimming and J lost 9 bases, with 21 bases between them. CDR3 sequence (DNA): TGTGCCAGCAGTTTTTCCGGTAGGGGGTCTCTTTGGCCCCAGCATTTT. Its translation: CASSFSGRGSLWPQHF. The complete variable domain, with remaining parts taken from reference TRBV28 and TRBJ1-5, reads DVKVTQSSRYLVKRTGEKVFLECVQDMDHENMFWYRQDPGLGLRLIYFSYDVKMKEKGDIPEGYSVSREKKERFSLILESASTNQTSMYLCASSFSGRGSLWPQHFGDGTRLSIL.

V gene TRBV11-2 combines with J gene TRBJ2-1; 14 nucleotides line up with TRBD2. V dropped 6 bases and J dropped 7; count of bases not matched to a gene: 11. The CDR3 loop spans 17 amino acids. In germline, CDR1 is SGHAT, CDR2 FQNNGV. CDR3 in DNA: TGTGCCAGCAGTTGGACACAAGGACTAGCGGGAGGTAATGAGCAGTTCTTC. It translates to CASSWTQGLAGGNEQFF. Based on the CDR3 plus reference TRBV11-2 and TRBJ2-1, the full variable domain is EAGVAQSPRYKIIEKRQSVAFWCNPISGHATLYWYQQILGQGPKLLIQFQNNGVVDDSQLPKDRFSAERLKGVDSTLKIQPAKLEDSAVYLCASSWTQGLAGGNEQFFGPGTRLTVL.

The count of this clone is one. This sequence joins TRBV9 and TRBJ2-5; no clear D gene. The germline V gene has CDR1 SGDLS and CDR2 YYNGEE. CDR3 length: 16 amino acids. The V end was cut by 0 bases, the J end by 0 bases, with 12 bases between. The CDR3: CASSVALSPDQETQYF. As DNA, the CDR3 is TGTGCCAGCAGCGTAGCTTTATCGCCGGACCAAGAGACCCAGTACTTC. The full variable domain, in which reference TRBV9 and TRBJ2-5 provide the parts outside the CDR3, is DSGVTQTPKHLITATGQRVTLRCSPRSGDLSVYWYQQSLDQGLQFLIQYYNGEERAKGNILERFSAQQFPDLHSELNLSSLELGDSALYFCASSVALSPDQETQYFGPGTRLLVL.

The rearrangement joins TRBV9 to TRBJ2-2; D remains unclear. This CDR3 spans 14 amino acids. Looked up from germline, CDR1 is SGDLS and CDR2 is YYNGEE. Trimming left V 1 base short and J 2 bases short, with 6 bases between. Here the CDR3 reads CASSVFQNTGELFF. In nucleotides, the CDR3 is TGTGCCAGCAGCGTATTTCAAAACACCGGGGAGCTGTTTTTT. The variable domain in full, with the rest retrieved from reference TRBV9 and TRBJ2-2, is DSGVTQTPKHLITATGQRVTLRCSPRSGDLSVYWYQQSLDQGLQFLIQYYNGEERAKGNILERFSAQQFPDLHSELNLSSLELGDSALYFCASSVFQNTGELFFGEGSRLTVL.

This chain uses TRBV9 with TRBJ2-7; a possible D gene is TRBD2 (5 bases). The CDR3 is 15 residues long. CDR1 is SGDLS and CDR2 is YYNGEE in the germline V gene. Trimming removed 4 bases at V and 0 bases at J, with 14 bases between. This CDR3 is CASSFGVGSSYEQYF. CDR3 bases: TGTGCCAGCAGCTTCGGGGTTGGGTCCTCCTACGAGCAGTACTTC.

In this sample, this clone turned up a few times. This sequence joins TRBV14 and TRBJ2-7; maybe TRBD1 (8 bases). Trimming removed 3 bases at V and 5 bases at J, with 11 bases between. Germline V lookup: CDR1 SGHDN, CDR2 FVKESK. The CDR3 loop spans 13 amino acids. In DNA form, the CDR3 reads TGTGCCAGCAGCCATACAGGGGGGGACGAGCAGTACTTC. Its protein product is CASSHTGGDEQYF. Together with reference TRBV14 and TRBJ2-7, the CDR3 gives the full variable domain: EAGVTQFPSHSVIEKGQTVTLRCDPISGHDNLYWYRRVMGKEIKFLLHFVKESKQDESGMPNNRFLAERTGGTYSTLKVQPAELEDSGVYFCASSHTGGDEQYFGPGTRLTVT.

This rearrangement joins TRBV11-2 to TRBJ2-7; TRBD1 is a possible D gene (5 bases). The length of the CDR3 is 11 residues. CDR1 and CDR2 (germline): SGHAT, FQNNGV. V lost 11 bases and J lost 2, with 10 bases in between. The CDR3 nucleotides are TGTGCCTCACAGGCTGCCTACGAGCAGTACTTC. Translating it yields CASQAAYEQYF.

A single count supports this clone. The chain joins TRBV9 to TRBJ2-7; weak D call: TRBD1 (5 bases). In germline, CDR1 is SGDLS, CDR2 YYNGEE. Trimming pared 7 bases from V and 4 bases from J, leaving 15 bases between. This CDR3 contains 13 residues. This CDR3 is CASAQPKGYEQYF. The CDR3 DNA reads TGTGCCAGCGCTCAACCCAAGGGGTACGAGCAGTACTTC.

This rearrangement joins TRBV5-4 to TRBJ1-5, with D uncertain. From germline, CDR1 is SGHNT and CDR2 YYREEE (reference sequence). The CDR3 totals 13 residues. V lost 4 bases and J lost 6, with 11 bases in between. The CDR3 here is CASSLDLSQPQHF. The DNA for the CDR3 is TGTGCCAGCAGCCTGGATCTTAGTCAGCCCCAGCATTTT.

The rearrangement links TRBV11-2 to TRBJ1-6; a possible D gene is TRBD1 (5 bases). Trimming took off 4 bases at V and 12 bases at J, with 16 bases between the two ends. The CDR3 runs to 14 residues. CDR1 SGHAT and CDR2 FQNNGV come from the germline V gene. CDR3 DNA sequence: TGTGCCAGCAGCTCAATAAGGGGAAAGGAACCCCTCCACTTT. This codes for CASSSIRGKEPLHF.

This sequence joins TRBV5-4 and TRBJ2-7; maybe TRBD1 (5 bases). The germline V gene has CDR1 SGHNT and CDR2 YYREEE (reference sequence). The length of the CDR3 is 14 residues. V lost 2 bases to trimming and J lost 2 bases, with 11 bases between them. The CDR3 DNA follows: TGTGCCAGCAGCTTAATCGACAGTGCCTACGAGCAGTACTTC. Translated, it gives CASSLIDSAYEQYF.